A selection of T cell receptor beta chains follows, all from one sample in a study of blood T cell repertoires in COVID-19. The protocol was immunoSEQ multiplex PCR, while the TCRdb copy is restricted to in-frame clones and leaves out a portion. The sample includes around 47,000 clones, about nine tenths of them seen just once. The sample consisted of peripheral blood. These receptors were taken from a woman of 80 years or more in a cohort sampled during active or convalescent COVID-19. CDR3s include the opening cysteine and the closing phenylalanine or tryptophan. The order of the fields is D gene, V gene, J gene, clone size, CDR3 protein, CDR3 DNA. A D gene is named only where the DNA matches it firmly. Expanded clones get a size class; other rows say once, few or many, or leave the size out.

TRBD1,TRBV6-5,TRBJ1-5,once,CATERGPRQNQPQHF,TGTGCCACCGAGAGGGGGCCGCGCCAGAATCAGCCCCAGCATTTT
.,TRBV5-1,TRBJ1-6,.,CASRQDGDSPLHF,TGCGCCAGCAGACAGGACGGAGATTCACCCCTCCACTTT
.,TRBV11-2,TRBJ1-2,.,CASSLDLQVNYGYTF,TGTGCCAGCAGCTTAGATTTACAGGTCAACTATGGCTACACCTTC
.,TRBV7-9,TRBJ1-1,.,CASTFHILFGTMNTEAFF,TGTGCCAGCACCTTCCACATACTTTTCGGGACAATGAACACTGAAGCTTTCTTT
.,TRBV11-3,TRBJ1-1,.,CASSPGENTEAFF,TGTGCCAGCAGCCCCGGGGAGAACACTGAAGCTTTCTTT
TRBD2,TRBV19,TRBJ2-5,.,CASSKTSGGLETQYF,TGTGCCAGTAGCAAAACTAGCGGGGGTCTAGAGACCCAGTACTTC
TRBD1,TRBV7-2,TRBJ2-5,.,CASSSRDRGETQYF,TGTGCCAGCAGTTCCCGGGACAGGGGAGAGACCCAGTACTTC
TRBD1,TRBV29-1,TRBJ2-5,.,CSVVGLTGKETQYF,TGCAGCGTTGTGGGCCTGACAGGGAAGGAGACCCAGTACTTC
.,TRBV12-3/TRBV12-4,TRBJ2-7,once,CASSSSTEQYF,TGTGCCAGCAGTTCGAGTACCGAGCAGTACTTC
TRBD1,TRBV4-2,TRBJ1-5,.,CASSPADDRGLDQPQHF,TGTGCCAGCAGCCCTGCCGACGACAGGGGGCTGGACCAGCCCCAGCATTTT
TRBD2,TRBV6-2/TRBV6-3,TRBJ2-3,.,CASSPSGGADTQYF,TGTGCCAGCAGTCCCAGCGGGGGGGCCGATACGCAGTATTTT
TRBD2,TRBV6-5,TRBJ2-1,.,CASTPRGGPDEQFF,TGTGCCAGCACCCCTCGGGGGGGGCCGGATGAGCAGTTCTTC
TRBD1,TRBV6-5,TRBJ1-4,.,CASTDRGHVEKLFF,TGTGCCAGCACCGACAGGGGGCATGTTGAAAAACTGTTTTTT
TRBD2,TRBV6-6,TRBJ2-1,.,CASSRLAGGTHLEQFF,TGTGCCAGCAGTCGACTAGCGGGAGGCACGCACCTTGAGCAGTTCTTC
.,TRBV6-4,TRBJ1-1,.,CASSDQGNTEAFF,TGTGCCAGCAGTGATCAGGGGAACACTGAAGCTTTCTTT
.,TRBV27,TRBJ1-6,once,CASSLGPWINSPLHF,TGTGCCAGCAGTTTAGGGCCATGGATTAATTCACCCCTCCACTTT
TRBD2,TRBV2,TRBJ2-2,.,CASTIDSGGPTGELFF,TGTGCCAGCACAATAGATTCGGGGGGGCCAACCGGGGAGCTGTTTTTT